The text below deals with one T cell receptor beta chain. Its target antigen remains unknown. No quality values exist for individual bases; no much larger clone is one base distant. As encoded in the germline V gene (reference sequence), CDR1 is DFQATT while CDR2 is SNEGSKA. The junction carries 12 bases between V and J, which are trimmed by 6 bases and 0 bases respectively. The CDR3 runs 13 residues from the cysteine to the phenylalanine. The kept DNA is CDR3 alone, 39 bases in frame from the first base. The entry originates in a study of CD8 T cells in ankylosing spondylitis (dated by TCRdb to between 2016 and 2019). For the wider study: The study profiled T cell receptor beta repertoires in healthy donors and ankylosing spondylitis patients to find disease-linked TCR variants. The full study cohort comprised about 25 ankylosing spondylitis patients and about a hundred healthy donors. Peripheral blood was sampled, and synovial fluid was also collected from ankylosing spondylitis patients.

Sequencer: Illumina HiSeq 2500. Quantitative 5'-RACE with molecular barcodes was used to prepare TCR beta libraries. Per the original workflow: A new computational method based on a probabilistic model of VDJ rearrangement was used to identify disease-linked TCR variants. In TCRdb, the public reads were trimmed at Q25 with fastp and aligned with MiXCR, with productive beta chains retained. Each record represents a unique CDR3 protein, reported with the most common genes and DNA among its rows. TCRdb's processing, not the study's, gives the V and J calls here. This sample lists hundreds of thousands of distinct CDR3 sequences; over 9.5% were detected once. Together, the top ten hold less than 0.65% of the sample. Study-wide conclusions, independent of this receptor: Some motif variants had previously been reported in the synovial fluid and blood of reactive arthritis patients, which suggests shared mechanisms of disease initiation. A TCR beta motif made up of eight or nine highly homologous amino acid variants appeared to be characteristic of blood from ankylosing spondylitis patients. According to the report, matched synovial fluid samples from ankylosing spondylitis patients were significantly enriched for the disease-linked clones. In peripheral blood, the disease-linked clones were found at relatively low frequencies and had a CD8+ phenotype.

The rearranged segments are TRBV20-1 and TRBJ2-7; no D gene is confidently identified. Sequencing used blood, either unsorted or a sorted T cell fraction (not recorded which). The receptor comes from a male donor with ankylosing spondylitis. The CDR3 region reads CSAASITSYEQYF. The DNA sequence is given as TGCAGTGCCGCTTCCATAACCTCCTACGAGCAGTACTTC.